Each of the 18 T cell receptor beta chains below was sequenced from the same sample in a study of shared clonotypes between healthy human individuals (dated by TCRdb to 2019 to 2021). Library method: the immunoSEQ multiplex PCR assay. The source is immuneACCESS, and TCRdb retained only in-frame sequences with V and J called. Part of the clones is not carried over; for the studies checked, unresolved V genes explain less than half of this, and the remainder is unexplained. The sample records about 2.4 million clones, 90% to 95% of which are singletons. The ten top clones hold approximately 0.36% of the sample. Input material: naive CD4+ T cells from PBMCs. Read against the paper, the sample's cell subset or site label means: CD45RA+ positively selected. Receptors were obtained from a man between 18 and 35 years old in good health. Some clones in this sample may be carry-over from other donors' samples.

This clone was picked up one time. V is TRBV6-5 and J is TRBJ2-1; D may be TRBD1 (6 bases). The CDR3 has 14 amino acids. The germline V gene has CDR1 MNHEY and CDR2 SVGAGI. Deletions cut 2 bases from V and 4 bases from J, with 9 bases between. CDR3 sequence reads: CASSYGQLYNEQFF. The DNA for the CDR3 is TGTGCCAGCAGTTACGGACAGCTTTACAATGAGCAGTTCTTC.

This chain uses TRBV19 with TRBJ2-7, with D possibly TRBD2 on 6 matching bases. Per the germline V gene, CDR1 is LNHDA and CDR2 is SQIVND (reference sequence). V dropped 7 bases and J dropped 3 bases, with 19 bases sitting between them. The CDR3 spans 15 residues. The CDR3 protein is CASTGGATANYEQYF. In nucleotides, the CDR3 is TGTGCCAGTACCGGAGGGGCGACAGCGAACTACGAGCAGTACTTC.

The chain is built from TRBV4-2 and TRBJ2-2; D gene uncertain. Germline-derived CDR1 and CDR2 are LGHNA and YNFKEQ. The CDR3 sequence is 15 residues long. Trimming pared 0 bases from V and 6 bases from J, leaving 11 bases between. The CDR3 sequence is CASSQDLRYAGELFF. CDR3 DNA sequence: TGTGCCAGCAGCCAAGATCTGCGGTACGCCGGGGAGCTGTTTTTT.

To note about this clone: A read error may produce the germline difference seen at one junction end. The gene calls are TRBV27 and TRBJ1-2; TRBD1 is a possible D gene (6 bases). The CDR3 is made up of 14 amino acids. Germline assignment: CDR1 MNHEY and CDR2 SMNVEV (reference sequence). CDR3 loop: CASGLTGFSYGYTF. For the CDR3, the DNA is TGTGCCAGCGGTTTGACAGGTTTTAGCTATGGCTACACCTTC.

The J gene is TRBJ2-2, the V gene TRBV7-3, with D perhaps TRBD2 (7 bases). Germline CDR1 SGHTA, CDR2 FQGTGA. Trimming left V 5 bases short and J 3 bases short, with 16 bases between. This CDR3 contains 16 residues. In DNA form, the CDR3 reads TGTGCCAGCAGCCCAGGTGGGGGGGCGGACACCGGGGAGCTGTTTTTT. This translates into CASSPGGGADTGELFF.

Concerning this clone: This sample includes further DNA sequences coding for the same CDR3. The genes are TRBV5-1 and TRBJ2-7, with 7 bases identical to TRBD1. V shed 8 bases, J shed 2 bases, and the junction held 7 bases outside the gene matches. The length of the CDR3 is 13 residues. Germline assignment: CDR1 SGHRS and CDR2 YFSETQ. The CDR3 nucleotides are TGCGCCAGTCGAAGGACAGGAGCCTACGAGCAGTACTTC. Amino acid sequence: CASRRTGAYEQYF.

The chain is built from TRBV9 and TRBJ1-2, with a weak D call TRBD1 (6 bases). Germline V gene sequence: CDR1 SGDLS, CDR2 YYNGEE. The CDR3 is made up of 15 amino acids. V lost 7 bases and J lost 3, with 19 bases in between. In nucleotides, the CDR3 is TGTGCCAGCGCAAGAGGGACAAGTTTAGACTATGGCTACACCTTC. This gives the protein CASARGTSLDYGYTF.

V usage is TRBV5-1 and J usage is TRBJ1-1; perhaps TRBD1 as D (6 bases). CDR1 and CDR2 from the germline V gene are SGHRS and YFSETQ. V was cut by 3 bases and J by 3 bases, with 15 bases left in between. The CDR3 has 15 residues. The CDR3 sequence: CASSSPGAPHTEAFF. Written as DNA, the CDR3 is TGCGCCAGCAGCTCACCGGGGGCCCCACACACTGAAGCTTTCTTT. Together with reference TRBV5-1 and TRBJ1-1, the CDR3 gives the full variable domain: KAGVTQTPRYLIKTRGQQVTLSCSPISGHRSVSWYQQTPGQGLQFLFEYFSETQRNKGNFPGRFSGRQFSNSRSEMNVSTLELGDSALYLCASSSPGAPHTEAFFGQGTRLTVV.

This clone was observed once. Within the sample, other DNA sequences also encode this same CDR3. The V call is TRBV2, the J call TRBJ2-5; D is undetermined. Trimming pared 1 base from V and 1 base from J, leaving 4 bases between. CDR3 size: 13 residues. CDR1 SNHLY and CDR2 FYNNEI come from the germline V gene. Here the CDR3 DNA reads TGTGCCAGCAGTGAAGGCCTCCAAGAGACCCAGTACTTC. Protein product: CASSEGLQETQYF.

Points on this clone: Other DNA sequences in the same sample also yield this CDR3. This sequence joins TRBV5-1 and TRBJ1-2; D might be TRBD1 (6 bases). Between the trimmed V and J ends, which lost 4 bases and 2 bases, there was a span of 12 bases. The CDR3 totals 14 residues. Per the germline V gene, CDR1 is SGHRS and CDR2 is YFSETQ. Written as DNA, the CDR3 is TGCGCCAGCAGCCACGGACAGACGAACTATGGCTACACCTTC. This codes for CASSHGQTNYGYTF.

About this clone itself: The sample carries other DNA sequences with the same CDR3. The V call is TRBV13, the J call TRBJ2-5, with D unresolved. The germline CDR1 and CDR2 sequences are PRHDT and FYEKMQ (reference sequence). V shed 0 bases and J shed 1 base, with 6 bases lying between them. The CDR3 loop spans 14 amino acids. The CDR3 loop is CASSLGAVQETQYF. In DNA, the CDR3 is TGTGCCAGCAGCTTAGGGGCGGTCCAAGAGACCCAGTACTTC.

This sequence joins TRBV7-9 and TRBJ2-7, with 7 bases identical to TRBD1. Trimming at V came to 5 bases and at J to 3 bases, leaving 4 bases not matched to a gene. Germline V gives CDR1 SEHNR, CDR2 FQNEAQ (reference sequence). The CDR3 has 13 residues. The CDR3 sequence: CASSPTGHYEQYF. The CDR3 region has the DNA TGTGCCAGCAGCCCGACAGGGCACTACGAGCAGTACTTC.

The chain couples TRBV10-3 to TRBJ2-3; no clear D. CDR1 is ENHRY, CDR2 SYGVKD, per germline. The CDR3 spans 12 residues. The ends were cut back, 6 bases at V and 2 bases at J, with 6 bases in the middle. The chain's CDR3 is CAISQNTDTQYF. DNA of the CDR3: TGTGCCATCAGCCAAAACACAGATACGCAGTATTTT.

This chain connects TRBV7-2 to TRBJ2-5; D might be TRBD1 (5 bases). This CDR3 is 12 amino acids long. V was cut by 5 bases and J by 5 bases, with 9 bases left in between. Germline loops: CDR1 SGHTA, CDR2 FQGNSA. CDR3 sequence: CASSVGAETQYF. In nucleotides, the CDR3 is TGTGCCAGCAGCGTTGGGGCCGAGACCCAGTACTTC.

The chain couples TRBV18 to TRBJ2-2; unclear D gene. Germline lookup yields CDR1 KGHSH and CDR2 LQKENI. V gave up 1 base and J gave up 6 bases, with 15 bases separating them. The CDR3 covers 16 residues. CDR3 coding DNA: TGTGCCAGCTCACCACTTCTCGTAACAAGGTCCGGGGAGCTGTTTTTT. It encodes CASSPLLVTRSGELFF.

This rearrangement joins TRBV9 to TRBJ1-4; D not certain. CDR1 and CDR2 (germline): SGDLS, YYNGEE. With 2 bases removed from V and 8 bases from J, the gap between germline ends came to 4 bases. This CDR3 is built from 11 residues. CDR3 sequence: CASSVREKLFF. In DNA form, the CDR3 reads TGTGCCAGCAGCGTCCGAGAAAAACTGTTTTTT.

Worth noting for this clone: The sample holds other DNA sequences that translate to the same CDR3. The chain combines TRBV5-1 with TRBJ1-3; D is unresolved. The germline CDR1 and CDR2 sequences are SGHRS and YFSETQ. The CDR3 spans 14 residues. With 0 bases removed from V and 4 bases from J, the gap between germline ends came to 8 bases. In DNA, the CDR3 is TGCGCCAGCAGCTTGGATACAGCCGGAAACACCATATATTTT. It translates to CASSLDTAGNTIYF.

V is TRBV30 and J is TRBJ1-5; TRBD1 matches at 7 bases. J was trimmed by 5 bases and V by 7 bases; bases with no gene match: 8. Germline V lookup: CDR1 GTSNPN, CDR2 SVGIG (reference sequence). This CDR3 region has 13 residues. CDR3 sequence reads: CAYDRAADQPQHF. As DNA, the CDR3 is TGTGCCTACGACAGGGCTGCCGATCAGCCCCAGCATTTT. The full variable domain, completed using reference TRBV30 and TRBJ1-5, is SQTIHQWPATLVQPVGSPLSLECTVEGTSNPNLYWYRQAAGRGLQLLFYSVGIGQISSEVPQNLSASRPQDRQFILSSKKLLLSDSGFYLCAYDRAADQPQHFGDGTRLSIL.